The 29 T cell receptor beta chains listed next were all sequenced from one sample in a study of blood T cells in healthy people across ages. A J-beta primer mix and a sample-barcoded 5' primer were used in a second PCR of roughly 6 to 12 cycles. In TCRdb, the 5' RACE reads were re-called with MiXCR into one record per CDR3 protein. The data show approximately 1,000,000 distinct CDR3 sequences, with around 45% seen just once and 18% held by the top ten. What was sequenced was blood. The receptors shown here come from a woman aged 55-69 years in good health.

The chain recombines TRBV6-5 with TRBJ2-2; D assignment may be TRBD1 or TRBD2 (6 bases each). V gave up 8 bases and J gave up 5 bases, with 15 bases separating them. The germline CDR1 and CDR2 sequences are MNHEY and SVGAGI. The CDR3 is 14 residues long. CDR3 nucleotide sequence: TGTGCCAGCGAAAACAGGGAGGCGACCGGGGAGCTGTTTTTT. Translating gives CASENREATGELFF.

This clonotype was observed once. V is TRBV27 and J is TRBJ1-6; no firm D call. The CDR3 consists of 15 residues. V shed 8 bases and J shed 6 bases, with 17 bases lying between them. The germline V gene has CDR1 MNHEY and CDR2 SMNVEV (reference sequence). The CDR3 sequence: CASGIGQSLNSPLHF. The CDR3 DNA sequence: TGTGCCAGCGGAATCGGGCAGTCACTTAATTCACCCCTCCACTTT.

This rearrangement joins TRBV9 to TRBJ2-1, with D perhaps TRBD2 (5 bases). Germline V gene lookup returns CDR1 SGDLS and CDR2 YYNGEE. The CDR3 has 16 amino acids. Trimming left V 0 bases short and J 0 bases short, with 10 bases between. The CDR3 DNA follows: TGTGCCAGCAGCGTAGGTCGGGGTCTCTCCTACAATGAGCAGTTCTTC. This sequence encodes CASSVGRGLSYNEQFF.

The chain couples TRBV9 to TRBJ2-4, with 7 bases fitting TRBD2. The DNA end is a closer match to TRBJ2-7, so the J assignment may be wrong. The CDR3 is 14 amino acids. In germline, CDR1 is SGDLS, CDR2 YYNGEE. In DNA form, the CDR3 reads TGTGCCAGCAGCGTAGAAGCGGGAAAATACGAGCAGTACTTC. Its protein is CASSVEAGKYEQYF.

The chain employs TRBV21-1 and TRBJ1-2; no check of the table's D call, TRBD1, against the DNA was made. TRBV21-1 is reported as a pseudogene. The CDR3 length is 15 residues. CDR3 amino acids: CASSKGGWVGYGYTF. For the CDR3, the DNA is TGTGCCAGCAGCAAAGGGGGCTGGGTAGGCTATGGCTACACCTTC.

This clonotype was observed a few times. The V and J genes are TRBV7-6 and TRBJ2-7, with 8 bases that match TRBD1. The germline V gene has CDR1 SGHVS and CDR2 FNYEAQ. Trimming at V came to 4 bases and at J to 3 bases, leaving 8 bases not matched to a gene. This CDR3 is 15 amino acids long. The CDR3 coding sequence is TGTGCCAGCAGCTCACGACAGGGGCCGGTCTACGAGCAGTACTTC. Its translation: CASSSRQGPVYEQYF.

The rearrangement joins TRBV2 to TRBJ1-2; no clear D. In germline, CDR1 is SNHLY, CDR2 FYNNEI. V gave up 6 bases and J gave up 1 base, with 15 bases separating them. CDR3 length: 15 residues. The chain's CDR3 is CASRSEALNNYGYTF. CDR3 in DNA: TGTGCCAGCAGGAGCGAGGCGCTGAATAACTATGGCTACACCTTC.

The J gene is TRBJ1-2, the V gene TRBV15, with no clear D. The CDR3 covers 14 residues. V lost 2 bases, J lost 4 bases, and 11 bases lay in between. Germline values: CDR1 LNHNV, CDR2 YYDKDF (reference sequence). CDR3 protein: CATSRSSGAYGYTF. CDR3 nucleotide sequence: TGTGCCACCAGCAGATCCTCCGGAGCCTATGGCTACACCTTC. Drawing the rest from reference TRBV15 and TRBJ1-2, the complete variable domain is DAMVIQNPRYQVTQFGKPVTLSCSQTLNHNVMYWYQQKSSQAPKLLFHYYDKDFNNEADTPDNFQSRRPNTSFCFLDIRSPGLGDTAMYLCATSRSSGAYGYTFGSGTRLTVV.

The chain couples TRBV7-9 to TRBJ2-3; TRBD1 is a possible D gene (6 bases). This CDR3 contains 17 residues. Germline assignment: CDR1 SEHNR and CDR2 FQNEAQ (reference sequence). Between the trimmed V and J ends, which lost 5 bases and 0 bases, there was a span of 18 bases. The DNA of the CDR3 is TGTGCCAGCAGCCCCCTCGACAGGACCGCTAGCACAGATACGCAGTATTTT. It codes for CASSPLDRTASTDTQYF.

Notes on this clonotype: At one end the junction does not follow the germline gene, possibly because of a read error. The CDR3 is CASSADRGTYKQYF. The CDR3, as DNA: TGTGCCAGCAGCGCTGACAGGGGAACCTACAAGCAGTACTTC. The chain links TRBV9 to TRBJ2-7, with 8 nucleotides matching TRBD1. This CDR3 contains 14 residues. The germline CDR1 and CDR2 sequences are SGDLS and YYNGEE.

The table lists this clonotype with a few counts. This chain links TRBV29-1 with TRBJ1-1, with D possibly TRBD1 on 6 matching bases. V lost 6 bases to trimming and J lost 4 bases, with 15 bases between them. This CDR3 has 13 residues. CDR1 is SQVTM and CDR2 is ANQGSEA in the germline V gene. This chain's CDR3 is CSVVRDTLTEAFF. The CDR3 coding sequence is TGCAGCGTGGTCCGGGACACCCTCACTGAAGCTTTCTTT. Full variable domain (rest looked up from reference TRBV29-1 and TRBJ1-1): SAVISQKPSRDICQRGTSLTIQCQVDSQVTMMFWYRQQPGQSLTLIATANQGSEATYESGFVIDKFPISRPNLTFSTLTVSNMSPEDSSIYLCSVVRDTLTEAFFGQGTRLTVV.

V usage is TRBV7-8 and J usage is TRBJ2-5, with D perhaps being TRBD1 or TRBD2 (5 bases each). Germline V gives CDR1 SGHVS, CDR2 FQNEAQ. The germline V and J ends were trimmed by 4 bases and 4 bases, with 13 bases remaining between them. CDR3 length equals 14 residues. In nucleotides, the CDR3 is TGTGCCAGCAGCTCCGGGACCCCCACAGAGACCCAGTACTTC. As protein: CASSSGTPTETQYF. Complete variable domain (other parts from reference TRBV7-8 and TRBJ2-5): GAGVSQSPRYKVAKRGQDVALRCDPISGHVSLFWYQQALGQGPEFLTYFQNEAQLDKSGLPSDRFFAERPEGSVSTLKIQRTQQEDSAVYLCASSSGTPTETQYFGPGTRLLVL.

The CDR3 spells CASSLFGTNEQYF. CDR3 sequence (DNA): TGTGCCAGCAGCCTGTTTGGGACAAACGAGCAGTACTTC. V is TRBV7-9 and J is TRBJ2-7; D is perhaps TRBD1 (6 bases). Germline values: CDR1 SEHNR, CDR2 FQNEAQ (reference sequence). The V end was cut by 5 bases, the J end by 5 bases, with 13 bases between. The length of the CDR3 is 13 residues.

The chain has TRBV29-1 and TRBJ1-1; a possible D gene is TRBD1 (5 bases). Trimming removed 3 bases from V and 3 bases from J, with 8 bases in between. The germline gives CDR1 SQVTM, CDR2 ANQGSEA. This CDR3 spans 12 amino acids. CDR3 amino acids: CSVDREDTEAFF. CDR3 DNA: TGCAGCGTTGACAGGGAGGACACTGAAGCTTTCTTT.

V usage is TRBV15 and J usage is TRBJ2-1, with D perhaps TRBD1 (6 bases). Germline V gene sequence: CDR1 LNHNV, CDR2 YYDKDF (reference sequence). The CDR3 extends over 14 amino acids. Trimming took 0 bases from V and 9 from J, leaving 12 bases between them. As DNA, the CDR3 is TGTGCCACCAGCAGAGATCTAGCAGGGGTTGAGCAGTTCTTC. This translates into CATSRDLAGVEQFF.

As regards this clonotype: A junction boundary mismatches the germline segment, possibly from a read error. This chain's CDR3 is CASSPRDSKQPQHF. Written as DNA, the CDR3 is TGTGCCAGCAGTCCTAGGGACAGCAAACAGCCCCAGCATTTT. The chain recombines TRBV12-3 or TRBV12-4 with TRBJ1-5; TRBD1 aligns across 7 bases. The CDR3 loop spans 14 amino acids.

This clonotype was detected a few times. This chain links TRBV10-3 with TRBJ2-5, with 7 nucleotides matching TRBD2. V lost 8 bases, J lost 0 bases, and 6 bases stayed unmatched. CDR1 is ENHRY, CDR2 SYGVKD, per germline. The CDR3 extends over 14 amino acids. CDR3 amino acids: CAIATGGNQETQYF. The CDR3 DNA reads TGTGCCATCGCGACGGGAGGAAACCAAGAGACCCAGTACTTC.

CDR3 coding DNA: TGCGCCAGCAGCGTCGGGACACAAGTCTACGAGCAGTACTTC. Translating gives CASSVGTQVYEQYF. The rearrangement links TRBV5-1 to TRBJ2-7; weak D call: TRBD1 (6 bases). V lost 4 bases and J lost 3, with 14 bases in between. This CDR3 comprises 14 residues. The germline V gene encodes CDR1 SGHRS and CDR2 YFSETQ.

The V call is TRBV20-1, the J call TRBJ2-7; D is uncertain. This CDR3 is built from 14 residues. Trimming stripped 6 bases from V and 0 bases from J, with 15 bases between. Germline V gene lookup returns CDR1 DFQATT and CDR2 SNEGSKA (reference sequence). CDR3 nucleotide sequence: TGCAGTGCCCCCCCGGGTGGGGTCTCCTACGAGCAGTACTTC. Translating it yields CSAPPGGVSYEQYF.

The chain has TRBV5-6 and TRBJ2-3; D is unresolved. Trimming shortened V by 3 bases and J by 2 bases, and 16 bases separated the two germline ends. The CDR3 runs 16 residues. In germline, CDR1 is SGHDT, CDR2 YYEEEE. The CDR3 DNA sequence: TGTGCCAGCAGCTCCGGATTGAAGGGCTACACAGATACGCAGTATTTT. Translating gives CASSSGLKGYTDTQYF. The variable domain in full, completed from reference TRBV5-6 and TRBJ2-3, reads DAGVTQSPTHLIKTRGQQVTLRCSPKSGHDTVSWYQQALGQGPQFIFQYYEEEERQRGNFPDRFSGHQFPNYSSELNVNALLLGDSALYLCASSSGLKGYTDTQYFGPGTRLTVL.

This clonotype was seen more than once but under ten times. The chain links TRBV5-1 to TRBJ2-3, with D perhaps matching TRBD2 (6 bases). Between the trimmed V and J ends, which lost 9 bases and 4 bases, there was a span of 21 bases. This CDR3 spans 15 amino acids. CDR1 is SGHRS and CDR2 is YFSETQ in the germline V gene. CDR3 coding DNA: TGCGCCACCAATCCCGGGGACTCGAGGGCAGATACGCAGTATTTT. As protein: CATNPGDSRADTQYF.

The chain combines TRBV9 with TRBJ2-5; D possibly corresponds to TRBD2 (5 bases). The germline CDR1 and CDR2 sequences are SGDLS and YYNGEE. The CDR3 spans 13 residues. Deletions cut 3 bases from V and 7 bases from J, with 13 bases between. CDR3 sequence (DNA): TGTGCCAGCAGCGGGCCTGGGAGTGGGACCCAGTACTTC. Translating it yields CASSGPGSGTQYF. Combining the CDR3 with reference TRBV9 and TRBJ2-5 gives the whole variable domain DSGVTQTPKHLITATGQRVTLRCSPRSGDLSVYWYQQSLDQGLQFLIQYYNGEERAKGNILERFSAQQFPDLHSELNLSSLELGDSALYFCASSGPGSGTQYFGPGTRLLVL.

This clonotype was seen more than once but under ten times. V is TRBV20-1 and J is TRBJ2-1, with D perhaps matching TRBD2 (5 bases). Per the germline V gene, CDR1 is DFQATT and CDR2 is SNEGSKA (reference sequence). This CDR3 region has 12 residues. Trimming removed 0 bases at V and 7 bases at J, with 7 bases between. CDR3 residues: CSARDRRNEQFF. The CDR3 coding sequence is TGCAGTGCTAGAGATCGGAGGAATGAGCAGTTCTTC.

The V gene is TRBV20-1, the J gene TRBJ2-5; TRBD1 matches 7 bases. Germline assignment: CDR1 DFQATT and CDR2 SNEGSKA (reference sequence). J was trimmed by 11 bases and V by 4 bases; bases with no gene match: 13. The CDR3 extends over 13 amino acids. The CDR3 region is CSANRDSPFEQYF. In DNA form, the CDR3 reads TGCAGTGCTAACCGGGACAGCCCTTTTGAGCAGTACTTC.

This sequence joins TRBV20-1 and TRBJ2-7; 13 nucleotides match TRBD2. With V trimmed by 3 bases and J by 4 bases, 6 bases remained unmatched. CDR1 and CDR2 (germline): DFQATT, SNEGSKA (reference sequence). The length of the CDR3 is 15 residues. CDR3 protein: CSARPGLAGLYEQYF. CDR3 coding DNA: TGCAGTGCTAGGCCGGGACTAGCGGGATTGTACGAGCAGTACTTC.

This chain joins TRBV6-5 and TRBJ1-4; 7 bases map to TRBD1. V was pared by 1 base and J by 10 bases, with 15 bases of the junction left unmatched. Germline CDR1 reads MNHEY; CDR2 reads SVGAGI. The CDR3 loop spans 17 amino acids. The CDR3, as DNA: TGTGCCAGCAGTTACTTCCCAGAGACAGGGAAACGTGGAAAACTGTTTTTT. Its protein product is CASSYFPETGKRGKLFF.

The chain uses TRBV6-1 and TRBJ2-6; D is unclear. Germline CDR1 is MNHNS and CDR2 is SASEGT. The V end lost 2 bases, the J end lost 0 bases, and 8 bases lay between the germline ends. There are 16 residues in the CDR3. This chain's CDR3 is CASSERIYSGANVLTF. CDR3 in DNA: TGTGCCAGCAGTGAACGGATCTACTCTGGGGCCAACGTCCTGACTTTC.

The rearrangement links TRBV4-2 to TRBJ2-1, with D hard to call. Trimming shortened V by 0 bases and J by 7 bases, and 10 bases separated the two germline ends. CDR3 length equals 14 residues. Germline V lookup: CDR1 LGHNA, CDR2 YNFKEQ. Here the CDR3 DNA reads TGTGCCAGCAGCCAAGATTGGCTGGGGAATGAGCAGTTCTTC. It yields the protein CASSQDWLGNEQFF.

V and J are TRBV2 and TRBJ1-4; possible D gene TRBD1, 6 bases. In germline, CDR1 is SNHLY, CDR2 FYNNEI. V was trimmed by 6 bases and J by 2 bases, leaving 10 bases between them. The CDR3 sequence is 14 residues long. This chain's CDR3 is CASSGGRTNEKLFF. The DNA for the CDR3 is TGTGCCAGCAGCGGGGGCAGGACTAATGAAAAACTGTTTTTT.